These 16 T cell receptor beta chains were sequenced from one sample in a study of T cell repertoires in cytomegalovirus infection. TCRdb redid the calling of the reads with MiXCR, one entry per CDR3 protein. The repertoire holds some 920,000 distinct CDR3 sequences, with approximately 31% as singletons. Their cognate antigens are unknown. This specimen consisted of cultured CD8+ T cells from PBMCs, obtained from culture after CMV antigen stimulation. The receptors originated from a human donor in good health (CMV status not recorded). Some clones in this sample may be carry-over from other donors' samples.

The genes are TRBV10-3 and TRBJ2-3; no firm D call. CDR3 length: 14 amino acids. V was pared by 6 bases and J by 2 bases, with 12 bases between. Germline values: CDR1 ENHRY, CDR2 SYGVKD. For the CDR3, the DNA is TGTGCCATCAGCCTTGGCGGCTACACAGATACGCAGTATTTT. Translation gives CAISLGGYTDTQYF.

The chain joins TRBV13 to TRBJ2-7; D is perhaps TRBD1 (6 bases). V was shortened by 0 bases and J by 6 bases, with 9 bases between the two germline ends. CDR3 size: 13 residues. Germline lookup yields CDR1 PRHDT and CDR2 FYEKMQ (reference sequence). CDR3 in DNA: TGTGCCAGCAGCTTAGGCAAGGGGGTCGAGCAGTACGTC. Translation gives CASSLGKGVEQYV.

This clonotype was seen a handful of times. The chain is built from TRBV5-5 and TRBJ1-1; D call uncertain. Trimming cost V 0 bases and J 0 bases, with 9 bases left between them. The CDR3 runs 15 residues. Germline V lookup: CDR1 SGHKS, CDR2 YYEKEE (reference sequence). The CDR3 loop is CASSLGVGMNTEAFF. The CDR3 nucleotides read TGTGCCAGCAGCTTGGGGGTAGGGATGAACACTGAAGCTTTCTTT.

This sequence joins TRBV4-2 and TRBJ2-3; D is perhaps TRBD2 (5 bases). Germline CDR1 is LGHNA and CDR2 is YNFKEQ. The CDR3 loop spans 14 amino acids. V was trimmed by 7 bases and J by 3 bases, leaving 14 bases between them. DNA of the CDR3: TGTGCCAGCACCTTGAGGGTCGGTACAGATACGCAGTATTTT. Translating gives CASTLRVGTDTQYF.

This chain joins TRBV27 and TRBJ2-2, with 7 bases aligning to TRBD1. This CDR3 is built from 15 residues. Trimming took 6 bases from V and 2 from J; bases not matched to a gene: 6. Per the germline V gene, CDR1 is MNHEY and CDR2 is SMNVEV (reference sequence). CDR3: CASRPQGYNTGELFF. CDR3 sequence (DNA): TGTGCCAGCAGACCACAGGGGTACAACACCGGGGAGCTGTTTTTT.

This clonotype was picked up a small number of times. The chain combines TRBV6-2 or TRBV6-3 with TRBJ2-7, with D hard to call. The CDR3 has 17 residues. V lost 0 bases and J 2 bases, leaving 17 bases between the germline ends. Germline values: CDR1 MNHEY, CDR2 SVGEGT. This chain's CDR3 is CASSYSREQRLPYEQYV. In DNA, the CDR3 is TGTGCCAGCAGTTACTCGAGAGAACAGCGTCTGCCCTACGAGCAGTACGTC.

This clonotype was seen more than once but under ten times. J is TRBJ2-1 and V is TRBV13; 9 bases fit TRBD1. The V gene's germline CDR1 is PRHDT and CDR2 FYEKMQ (reference sequence). There are 14 residues in the CDR3. J gave up 14 bases and V 3 bases, and 11 bases lay outside the gene matches. The chain's CDR3 is CASSLGQGRLNKFF. The CDR3 DNA reads as TGTGCCAGCAGCTTGGGACAGGGAAGACTCAACAAGTTCTTC.

This chain uses TRBV6-2 or TRBV6-3 with TRBJ1-1; D possibly corresponds to TRBD1 (6 bases). The CDR3 runs to 15 residues. V lost 7 bases and J 3 bases, leaving 18 bases between the germline ends. The germline gives CDR1 MNHEY, CDR2 SVGEGT. CDR3 sequence reads: CASINAYRVDTEAFF. DNA of the CDR3: TGTGCCAGCATCAACGCATACAGGGTGGACACTGAAGCTTTCTTT.

CDR3 loop: CASSHQGQSYEQYV. The CDR3 DNA follows: TGTGCCAGCAGTCACCAGGGGCAATCCTACGAGCAGTACGTC. This rearrangement joins TRBV27 to TRBJ2-7, with D possibly being TRBD1 (6 bases). V lost 5 bases and J 1 base, leaving 12 bases between the germline ends. CDR1 is MNHEY and CDR2 is SMNVEV in the germline V gene (reference sequence). This CDR3 is 14 amino acids long.

This clonotype is medium-sized. J is TRBJ2-4 and V is TRBV7-8; D call uncertain. The CDR3 length is 15 residues. Trimming cost V 1 base and J 0 bases, with 7 bases left between them. Germline CDR1 is SGHVS and CDR2 is FQNEAQ. The CDR3 sequence: CASSLDRLAKNIQYF. CDR3 nucleotides: TGTGCCAGCAGCTTAGATCGGTTAGCCAAAAACATTCAGTACTTC.

V gene TRBV6-2 or TRBV6-3 combines with J gene TRBJ1-5; D ambiguous. The V and J ends lost 0 bases and 0 bases respectively, with 21 bases between them. This CDR3 has 20 amino acids. The germline CDR1 and CDR2 sequences are MNHEY and SVGEGT. The CDR3 nucleotides read TGTGCCAGCAGTTACTCCCGGATTAGGATACTAAGGTATAGCAATCAGCCCCAGCATTTT. Protein: CASSYSRIRILRYSNQPQHF.

This chain uses TRBV9 with TRBJ1-1; the match to TRBD1 covers 8 bases. The CDR3 spans 15 residues. Losses at the gene ends were 0 bases for V and 1 base for J; bases not matched to a gene: 2. The germline V gene encodes CDR1 SGDLS and CDR2 YYNGEE. Written as DNA, the CDR3 is TGTGCCAGCAGCGTAGGTACAGGGGGGAACACTGAAGCTTTCTTT. Protein sequence: CASSVGTGGNTEAFF.

This clonotype was seen a handful of times. This chain uses TRBV9 with TRBJ2-4, with TRBD2 identical over 10 bases. This CDR3 comprises 17 residues. Unmatched junction bases numbered 8, after V lost 1 base and J lost 4 bases. Germline loops: CDR1 SGDLS, CDR2 YYNGEE. CDR3 residues: CASSVSVSGGEKNIQYF. The CDR3 bases are TGTGCCAGCAGCGTAAGCGTGAGCGGGGGGGAAAAAAACATTCAGTACTTC.

The chain links TRBV2 to TRBJ2-6; the D is unclear. CDR1 is SNHLY, CDR2 FYNNEI, per germline. V gave up 0 bases and J gave up 4 bases, with 10 bases separating them. The CDR3 contains 16 residues. The CDR3 protein is CASSEALLAGANVLTF. The CDR3 bases are TGTGCCAGCAGTGAAGCGCTTCTCGCCGGGGCCAACGTCCTGACTTTC.

The chain uses TRBV24-1 and TRBJ2-1; D remains ambiguous. V lost 2 bases and J lost 4, with 5 bases in between. This CDR3 comprises 13 residues. The germline V gene has CDR1 KGHDR and CDR2 SFDVKD. The DNA of the CDR3 is TGTGCCACCAGTGATTCGATTTACAATGAGCAGTTCTTC. Translated, it gives CATSDSIYNEQFF.

This clonotype was detected a few times. The chain joins TRBV7-6 to TRBJ2-2, with D maybe TRBD1 (5 bases). The CDR3 has 15 amino acids. The germline V and J ends were trimmed by 3 bases and 0 bases, with 8 bases remaining between them. CDR1 and CDR2 from the germline V gene are SGHVS and FNYEAQ. CDR3 loop: CASSLPGTNTGELFF. CDR3 coding DNA: TGTGCCAGCAGCTTGCCAGGGACGAACACCGGGGAGCTGTTTTTT.